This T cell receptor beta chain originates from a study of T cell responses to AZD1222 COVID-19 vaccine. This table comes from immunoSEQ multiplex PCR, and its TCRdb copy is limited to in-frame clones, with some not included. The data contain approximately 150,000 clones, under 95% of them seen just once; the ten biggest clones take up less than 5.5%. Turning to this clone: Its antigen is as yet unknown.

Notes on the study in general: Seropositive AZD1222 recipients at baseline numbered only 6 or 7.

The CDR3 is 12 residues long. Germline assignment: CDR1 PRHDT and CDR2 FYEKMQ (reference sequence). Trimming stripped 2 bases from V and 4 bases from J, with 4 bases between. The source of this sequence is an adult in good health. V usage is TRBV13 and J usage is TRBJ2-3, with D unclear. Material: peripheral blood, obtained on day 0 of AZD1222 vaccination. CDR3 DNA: TGTGCCAGCAGCTTAACGGCAGATACGCAGTATTTT. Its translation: CASSLTADTQYF.